The T cell receptor (beta chain) described here comes from a study of human T cells and chemical hapten exposure. The wider study: An area of 2 cm by more than 1.5 cm on upper inner arm skin received 2% DPC for sensitization. During the roughly 25-week study period, patients had diphenylcyclopropenone applied to the scalp every week. Study-wide points: There were significantly more large CDR3 similarity clusters among expanded TCRs than among controls.

Germline CDR1 and CDR2: SGHRS and YFSETQ. The CDR3 sequence is 14 residues long. V shed 0 bases and J shed 1 base, with 8 bases lying between them. As to this clonotype: Its target is not known.

TCRdb re-derived calls from the RACE reads in MiXCR, one entry per CDR3 protein. The sample includes nearly 80,000 distinct CDR3 sequences, 10% seen only once; the top ten take under 1.5%. Time point given: patch test 1, 2 weeks after DPC sensitization. Treatment specified: therapeutic diphenylcyclopropenone sensitization with weekly scalp DPC. Sequencing used whole blood, obtained in connection with sensitization to the hapten diphenylcyclopropenone (DPC). The chain uses TRBV5-1 and TRBJ2-7; no definite D call. This clonotype was sampled from a woman aged 45-59 years with alopecia areata. Some clones in this sample may be carry-over from other donors' samples. The CDR3 protein is CASSLDSVSYEQYF. The DNA for the CDR3 is TGCGCCAGCAGCTTGGACTCCGTTTCCTACGAGCAGTACTTC.